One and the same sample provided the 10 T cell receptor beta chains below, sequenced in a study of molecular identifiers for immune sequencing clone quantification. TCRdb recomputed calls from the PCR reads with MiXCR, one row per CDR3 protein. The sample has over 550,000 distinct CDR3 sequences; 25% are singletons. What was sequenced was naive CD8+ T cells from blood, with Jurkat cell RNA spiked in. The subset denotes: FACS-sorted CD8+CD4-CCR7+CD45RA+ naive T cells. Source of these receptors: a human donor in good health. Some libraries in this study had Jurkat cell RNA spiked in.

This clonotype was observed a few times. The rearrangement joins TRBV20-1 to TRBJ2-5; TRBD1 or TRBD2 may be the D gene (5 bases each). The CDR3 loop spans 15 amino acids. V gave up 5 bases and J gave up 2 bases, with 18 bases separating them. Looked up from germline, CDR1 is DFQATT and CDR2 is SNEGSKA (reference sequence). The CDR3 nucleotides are TGCAGTGCTGCCCACGGGGCAGGGACGCAAGAGACCCAGTACTTC. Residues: CSAAHGAGTQETQYF.

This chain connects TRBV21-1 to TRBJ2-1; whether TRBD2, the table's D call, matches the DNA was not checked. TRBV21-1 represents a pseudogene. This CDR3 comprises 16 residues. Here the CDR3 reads CASSKIRGEGYNEHFF. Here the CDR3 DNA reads TGTGCCAGCAGCAAAATCCGGGGGGAGGGGTACAATGAGCACTTCTTC.

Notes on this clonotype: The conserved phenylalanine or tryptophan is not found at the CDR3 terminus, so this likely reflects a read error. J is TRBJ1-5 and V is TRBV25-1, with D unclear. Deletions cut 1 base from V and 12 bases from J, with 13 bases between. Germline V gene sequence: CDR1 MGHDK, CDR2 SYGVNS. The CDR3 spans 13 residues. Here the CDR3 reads CASSESSSVIQHL. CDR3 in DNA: TGTGCCAGCAGTGAATCTTCGTCGGTCATCCAGCATCTT.

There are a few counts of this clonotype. For the CDR3, the DNA is TGCAGTGCTAGCGCGGGACTCGGCTACGAGCAGTACTTC. It translates to CSASAGLGYEQYF. The genes are TRBV20-1 and TRBJ2-7, with D possibly being TRBD2 (6 bases). This CDR3 comprises 13 residues. Trimming shortened V by 3 bases and J by 3 bases, and 12 bases separated the two germline ends. From germline, CDR1 is DFQATT and CDR2 SNEGSKA (reference sequence).

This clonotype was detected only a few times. CDR3 residues: CASSLGQHTDTQYF. CDR3 DNA sequence: TGTGCCAGCAGTTTAGGGCAGCACACAGATACGCAGTATTTT. The V call is TRBV12-3 or TRBV12-4, the J call TRBJ2-3; D remains ambiguous. The CDR3 runs 14 residues. V was cut by 1 base and J by 2 bases, with 7 bases left in between.

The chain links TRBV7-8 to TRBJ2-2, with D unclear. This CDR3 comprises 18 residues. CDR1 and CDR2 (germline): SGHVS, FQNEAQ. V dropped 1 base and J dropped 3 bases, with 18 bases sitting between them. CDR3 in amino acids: CASSLDIDPAVDTGELFF. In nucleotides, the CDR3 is TGTGCCAGCAGCTTAGATATCGACCCGGCAGTGGACACCGGGGAGCTGTTTTTT.

CDR3 coding DNA: TGCGCCAGCAGCCAGGGGAAGACTAGTCCAATATACGAGCAGTACTTC. Its protein product is CASSQGKTSPIYEQYF. The J gene is TRBJ2-7, the V gene TRBV4-3; tentative D call: TRBD2 (6 bases). The CDR3 totals 16 residues. The germline gives CDR1 LGHNA, CDR2 YSLEER. V lost 3 bases and J lost 4, with 19 bases in between.

CDR3: CASSQMGGAGAADTQYF. CDR3 nucleotides: TGTGCCAGCAGTCAGATGGGGGGGGCGGGGGCAGCAGATACGCAGTATTTT. The J gene is TRBJ2-3, the V gene TRBV6-2 or TRBV6-3, with TRBD2 as a possible D gene (7 bases). CDR1 is MNHEY and CDR2 is SVGEGT in the germline V gene. The CDR3 contains 17 residues. V was cut by 5 bases and J by 4 bases, with 22 bases left in between.

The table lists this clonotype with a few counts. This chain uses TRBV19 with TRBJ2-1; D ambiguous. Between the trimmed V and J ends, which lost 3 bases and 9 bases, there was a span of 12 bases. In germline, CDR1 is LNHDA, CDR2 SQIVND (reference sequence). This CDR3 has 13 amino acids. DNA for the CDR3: TGTGCCAGTAGTATTCACAAATATTCTGAGCAGTTCTTC. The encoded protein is CASSIHKYSEQFF.

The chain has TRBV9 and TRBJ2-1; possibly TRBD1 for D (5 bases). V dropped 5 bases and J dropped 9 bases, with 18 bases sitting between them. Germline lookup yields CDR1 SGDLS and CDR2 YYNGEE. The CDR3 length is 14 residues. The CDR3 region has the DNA TGTGCCAGCAGTGGCTCGCAGGGTGCTTCTGAGCAGTTCTTC. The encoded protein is CASSGSQGASEQFF.